This T cell receptor beta chain stems from a study of blood T cell repertoires in COVID-19. As for the study in general: Collection of acute and convalescent COVID-19 samples took place in the United States, Italy and Spain. In each case, the material was cDNA or gDNA derived from T cells, B-cell-depleted T cells, or PBMCs.

Under the authors' procedure: It was from reference gene primer amplification that nucleated cell counts were estimated. The table came from immunoSEQ multiplex PCR; TCRdb's copy has only in-frame clones and leaves some out. The DNA was the basis for D and trimming; V, J and clone size are from that table. The repertoire holds 150,000 to 200,000 clones, approximately 86% seen once, with roughly 8.6% in the top ten. The CDR3 has 16 residues. Trimming cost V 1 base and J 1 base, with 9 bases left between them. Per the germline V gene, CDR1 is SGHDT and CDR2 is YYEEEE. The chain carries TRBV5-6 and TRBJ1-6; D might be TRBD1 (5 bases). The receptor was derived from a man aged 55 to 70 with acute or convalescent COVID-19. Material: peripheral blood. The CDR3 here is CASSLRQGSYNSPLHF. DNA of the CDR3: TGTGCCAGCAGCTTGAGGCAGGGATCCTATAATTCACCCCTCCACTTT.